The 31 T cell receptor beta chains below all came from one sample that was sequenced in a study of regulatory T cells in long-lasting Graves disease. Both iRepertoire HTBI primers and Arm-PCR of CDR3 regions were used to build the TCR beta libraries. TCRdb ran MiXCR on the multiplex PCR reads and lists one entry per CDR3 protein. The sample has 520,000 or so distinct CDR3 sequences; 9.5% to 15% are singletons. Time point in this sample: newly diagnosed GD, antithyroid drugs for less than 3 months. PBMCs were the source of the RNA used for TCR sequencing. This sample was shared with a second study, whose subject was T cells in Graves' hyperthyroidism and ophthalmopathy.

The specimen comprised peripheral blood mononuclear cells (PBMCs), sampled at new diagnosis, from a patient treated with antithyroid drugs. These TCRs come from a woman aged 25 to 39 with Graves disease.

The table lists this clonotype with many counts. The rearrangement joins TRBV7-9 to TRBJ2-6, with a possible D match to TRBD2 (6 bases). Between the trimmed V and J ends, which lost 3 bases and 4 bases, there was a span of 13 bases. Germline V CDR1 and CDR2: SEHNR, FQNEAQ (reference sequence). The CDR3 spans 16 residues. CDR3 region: CASSFGGKAGANVLTF. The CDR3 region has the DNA TGTGCCAGCAGCTTCGGAGGGAAAGCCGGGGCCAACGTCCTGACTTTC.

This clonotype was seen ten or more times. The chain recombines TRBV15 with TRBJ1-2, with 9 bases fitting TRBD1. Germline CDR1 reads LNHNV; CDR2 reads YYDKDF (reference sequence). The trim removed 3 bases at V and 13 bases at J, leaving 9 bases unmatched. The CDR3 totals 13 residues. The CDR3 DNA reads TGTGCCACCAGCAGCAGCACAGGGGGCGGGTCCACCTTC. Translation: CATSSSTGGGSTF.

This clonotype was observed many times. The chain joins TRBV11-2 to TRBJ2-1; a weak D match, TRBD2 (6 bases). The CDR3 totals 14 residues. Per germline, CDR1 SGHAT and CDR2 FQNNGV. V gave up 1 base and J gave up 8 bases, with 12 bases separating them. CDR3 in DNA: TGTGCCAGCAGCTTAGTACCGGGGGTGTATGAGCAGTTCTTC. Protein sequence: CASSLVPGVYEQFF.

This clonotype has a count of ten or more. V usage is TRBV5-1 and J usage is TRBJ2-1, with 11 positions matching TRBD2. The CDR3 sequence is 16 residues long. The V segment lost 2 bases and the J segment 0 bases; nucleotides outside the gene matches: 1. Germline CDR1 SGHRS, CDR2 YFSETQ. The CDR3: CASSFSGGGSYNEQFF. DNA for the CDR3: TGCGCCAGCAGCTTTAGCGGGGGGGGCTCCTACAATGAGCAGTTCTTC.

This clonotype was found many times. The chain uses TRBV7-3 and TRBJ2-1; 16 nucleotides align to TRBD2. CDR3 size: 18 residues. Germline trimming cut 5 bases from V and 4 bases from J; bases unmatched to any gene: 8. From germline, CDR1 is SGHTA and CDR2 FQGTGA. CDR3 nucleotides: TGTGCCAGCAGCGGTGGGACTAGCGGGAGGGCCATGTACAATGAGCAGTTCTTC. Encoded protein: CASSGGTSGRAMYNEQFF.

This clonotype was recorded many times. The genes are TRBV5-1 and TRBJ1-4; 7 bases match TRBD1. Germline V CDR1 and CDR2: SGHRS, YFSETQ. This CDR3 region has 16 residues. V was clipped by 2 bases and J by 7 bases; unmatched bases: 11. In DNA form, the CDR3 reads TGCGCCAGCAGCTTTATTTGGACAGGAAAGGGTGAAAAACTGTTTTTT. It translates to CASSFIWTGKGEKLFF.

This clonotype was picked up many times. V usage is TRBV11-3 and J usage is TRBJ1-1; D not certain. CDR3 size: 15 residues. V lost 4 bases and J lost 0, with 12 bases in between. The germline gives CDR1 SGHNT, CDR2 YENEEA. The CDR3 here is CASSSPGSMNTEAFF. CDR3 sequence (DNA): TGTGCCAGCAGCTCCCCTGGCAGTATGAACACTGAAGCTTTCTTT.

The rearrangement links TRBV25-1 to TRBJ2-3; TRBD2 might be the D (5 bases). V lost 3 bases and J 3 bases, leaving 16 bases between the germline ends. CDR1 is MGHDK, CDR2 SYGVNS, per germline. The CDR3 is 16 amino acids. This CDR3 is CASSEERPRRTDTQYF. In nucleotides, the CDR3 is TGTGCCAGCAGTGAGGAGCGACCGAGGAGGACAGATACGCAGTATTTT.

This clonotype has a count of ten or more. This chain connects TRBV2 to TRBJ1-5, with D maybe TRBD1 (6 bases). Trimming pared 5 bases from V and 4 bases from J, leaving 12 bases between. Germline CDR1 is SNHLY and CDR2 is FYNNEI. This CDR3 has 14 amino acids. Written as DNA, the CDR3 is TGTGCCAGCAGTCGAAAACAGGGAAATCAGCCCCAGCATTTT. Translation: CASSRKQGNQPQHF.

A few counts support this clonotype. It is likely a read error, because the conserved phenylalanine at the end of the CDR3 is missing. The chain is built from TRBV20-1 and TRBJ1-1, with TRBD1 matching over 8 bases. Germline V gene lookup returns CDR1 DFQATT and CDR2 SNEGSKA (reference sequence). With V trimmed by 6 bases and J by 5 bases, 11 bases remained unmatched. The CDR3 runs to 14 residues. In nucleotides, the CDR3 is TGCAGTGCCCAGGGGGCAAAAGAGAGGACTGAAGCTTTCGTT. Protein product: CSAQGAKERTEAFV.

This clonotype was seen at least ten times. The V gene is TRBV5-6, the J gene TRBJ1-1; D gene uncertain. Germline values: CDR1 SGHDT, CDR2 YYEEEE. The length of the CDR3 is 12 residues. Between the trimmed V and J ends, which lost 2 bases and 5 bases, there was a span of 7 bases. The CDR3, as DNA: TGTGCCAGCAGCTTAGGTACAACTGAAGCTTTCTTT. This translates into CASSLGTTEAFF.

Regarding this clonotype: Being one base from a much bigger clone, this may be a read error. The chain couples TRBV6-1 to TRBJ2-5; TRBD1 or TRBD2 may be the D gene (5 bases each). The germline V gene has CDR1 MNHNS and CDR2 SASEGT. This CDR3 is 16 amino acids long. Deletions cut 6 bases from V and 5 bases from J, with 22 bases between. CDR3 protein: CASSNPGWDEIETQYF. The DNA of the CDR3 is TGTGCCAGCAGCAATCCGGGATGGGACGAGATCGAGACCCAGTACTTC.

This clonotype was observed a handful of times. The CDR3 is CASSQRAGELFF. The CDR3 nucleotides are TGTGCCAGCAGCCAAAGGGCGGGGGAGCTGTTTTTT. This rearrangement joins TRBV7-3 to TRBJ2-2; D is unclear. In germline, CDR1 is SGHTA, CDR2 FQGTGA. Trimming took 5 bases from V and 8 from J, leaving 9 bases between them. This CDR3 is 12 amino acids long.

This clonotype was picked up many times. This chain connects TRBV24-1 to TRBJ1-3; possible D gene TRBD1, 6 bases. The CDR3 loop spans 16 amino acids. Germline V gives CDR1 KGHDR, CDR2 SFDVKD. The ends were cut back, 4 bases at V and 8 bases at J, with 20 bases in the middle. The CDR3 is CATSDGGMTGADTIYF. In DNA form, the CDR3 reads TGTGCCACCAGTGACGGCGGCATGACAGGAGCGGACACCATATATTTT.

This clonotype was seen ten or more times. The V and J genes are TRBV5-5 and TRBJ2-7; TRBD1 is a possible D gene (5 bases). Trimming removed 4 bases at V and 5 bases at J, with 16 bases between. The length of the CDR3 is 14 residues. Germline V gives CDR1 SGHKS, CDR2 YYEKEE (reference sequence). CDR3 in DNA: TGTGCCAGCAGCCCTACCTGGGGCCTTGACGAGCAGTACTTC. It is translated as CASSPTWGLDEQYF. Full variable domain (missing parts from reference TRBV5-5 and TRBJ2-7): DAGVTQSPTHLIKTRGQQVTLRCSPISGHKSVSWYQQVLGQGPQFIFQYYEKEERGRGNFPDRFSARQFPNYSSELNVNALLLGDSALYLCASSPTWGLDEQYFGPGTRLTVT.

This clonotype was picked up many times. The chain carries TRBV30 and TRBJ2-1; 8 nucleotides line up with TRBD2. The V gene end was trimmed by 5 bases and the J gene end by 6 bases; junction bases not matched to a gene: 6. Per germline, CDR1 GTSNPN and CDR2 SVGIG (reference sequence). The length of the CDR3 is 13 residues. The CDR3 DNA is TGTGCCTGGTCCTTCGGGACTAGCAATGAGCAGTTCTTC. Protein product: CAWSFGTSNEQFF.

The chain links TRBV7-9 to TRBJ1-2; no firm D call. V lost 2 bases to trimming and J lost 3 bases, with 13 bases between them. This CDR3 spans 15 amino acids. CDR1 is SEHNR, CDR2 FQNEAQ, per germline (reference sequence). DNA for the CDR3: TGTGCCAGCAGCTTACCAGTGTACGGTCACTATGGCTACACCTTC. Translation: CASSLPVYGHYGYTF.

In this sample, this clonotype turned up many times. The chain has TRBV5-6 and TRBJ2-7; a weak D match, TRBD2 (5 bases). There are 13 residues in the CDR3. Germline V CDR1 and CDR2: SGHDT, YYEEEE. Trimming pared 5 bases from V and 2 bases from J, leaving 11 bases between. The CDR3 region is CASRVGGAYEQYF. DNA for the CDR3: TGTGCCAGCAGGGTTGGAGGAGCCTACGAGCAGTACTTC. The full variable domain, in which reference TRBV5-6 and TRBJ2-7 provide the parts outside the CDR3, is DAGVTQSPTHLIKTRGQQVTLRCSPKSGHDTVSWYQQALGQGPQFIFQYYEEEERQRGNFPDRFSGHQFPNYSSELNVNALLLGDSALYLCASRVGGAYEQYFGPGTRLTVT.

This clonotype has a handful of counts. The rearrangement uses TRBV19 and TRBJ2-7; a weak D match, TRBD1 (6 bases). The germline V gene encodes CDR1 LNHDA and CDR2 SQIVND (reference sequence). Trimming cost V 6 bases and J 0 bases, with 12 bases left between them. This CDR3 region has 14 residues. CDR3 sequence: CASSTGSSSYEQYF. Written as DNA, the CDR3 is TGTGCCAGTAGCACAGGGTCAAGCTCCTACGAGCAGTACTTC.

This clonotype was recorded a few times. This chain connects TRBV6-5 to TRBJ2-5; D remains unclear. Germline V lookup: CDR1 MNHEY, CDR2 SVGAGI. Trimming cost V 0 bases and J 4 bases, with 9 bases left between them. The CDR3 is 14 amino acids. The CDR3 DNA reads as TGTGCCAGCAGTTACTCGACCCTCCGAGAGACCCAGTACTTC. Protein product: CASSYSTLRETQYF.

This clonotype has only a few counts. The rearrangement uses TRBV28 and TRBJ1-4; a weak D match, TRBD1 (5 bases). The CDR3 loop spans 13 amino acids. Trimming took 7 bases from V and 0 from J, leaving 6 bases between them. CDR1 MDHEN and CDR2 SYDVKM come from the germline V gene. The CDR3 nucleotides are TGTGCCAGCAAGACAGCAACTAATGAAAAACTGTTTTTT. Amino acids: CASKTATNEKLFF. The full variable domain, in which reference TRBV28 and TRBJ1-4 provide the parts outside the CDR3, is DVKVTQSSRYLVKRTGEKVFLECVQDMDHENMFWYRQDPGLGLRLIYFSYDVKMKEKGDIPEGYSVSREKKERFSLILESASTNQTSMYLCASKTATNEKLFFGSGTQLSVL.

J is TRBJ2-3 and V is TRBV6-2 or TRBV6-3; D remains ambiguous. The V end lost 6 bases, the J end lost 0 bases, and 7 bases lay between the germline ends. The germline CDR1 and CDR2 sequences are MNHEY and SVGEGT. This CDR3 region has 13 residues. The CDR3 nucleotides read TGTGCCAGCAGAGTTTTTAGCACAGATACGCAGTATTTT. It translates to CASRVFSTDTQYF.

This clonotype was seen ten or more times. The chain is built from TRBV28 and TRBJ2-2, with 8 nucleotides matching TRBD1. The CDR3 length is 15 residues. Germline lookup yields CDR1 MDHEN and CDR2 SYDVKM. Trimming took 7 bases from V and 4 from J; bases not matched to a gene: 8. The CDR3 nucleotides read TGTGCCAGCATCTTCAGGGGGCAGGCCACCGGGGAGCTGTTTTTT. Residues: CASIFRGQATGELFF.

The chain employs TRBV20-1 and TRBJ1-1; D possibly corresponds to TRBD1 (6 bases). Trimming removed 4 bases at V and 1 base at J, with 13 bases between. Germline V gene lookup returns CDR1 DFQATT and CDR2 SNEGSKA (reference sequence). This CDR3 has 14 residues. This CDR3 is CSAIGGTSNTEAFF. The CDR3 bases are TGCAGTGCTATCGGAGGGACATCGAACACTGAAGCTTTCTTT.

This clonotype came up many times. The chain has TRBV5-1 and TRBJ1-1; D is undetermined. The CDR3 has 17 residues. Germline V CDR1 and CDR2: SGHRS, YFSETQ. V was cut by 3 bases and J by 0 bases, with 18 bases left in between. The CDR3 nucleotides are TGCGCCAGCAGCTACCGAGGGTTGGCAGGCGTGAACACTGAAGCTTTCTTT. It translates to CASSYRGLAGVNTEAFF.

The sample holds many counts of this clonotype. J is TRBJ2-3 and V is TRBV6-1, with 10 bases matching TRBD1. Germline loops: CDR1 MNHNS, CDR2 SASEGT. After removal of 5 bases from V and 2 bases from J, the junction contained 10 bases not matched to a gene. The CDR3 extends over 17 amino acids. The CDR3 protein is CASSRGTGAPFTDTQYF. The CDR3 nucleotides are TGTGCCAGCAGTCGGGGGACAGGGGCCCCATTCACAGATACGCAGTATTTT.

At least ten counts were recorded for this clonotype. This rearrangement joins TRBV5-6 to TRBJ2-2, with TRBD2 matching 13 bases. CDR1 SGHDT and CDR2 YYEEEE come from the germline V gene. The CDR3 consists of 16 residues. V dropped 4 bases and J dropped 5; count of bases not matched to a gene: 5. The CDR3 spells CASSRGLAGLTGELFF. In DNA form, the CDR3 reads TGTGCCAGCAGCCGGGGACTAGCGGGACTTACCGGGGAGCTGTTTTTT.

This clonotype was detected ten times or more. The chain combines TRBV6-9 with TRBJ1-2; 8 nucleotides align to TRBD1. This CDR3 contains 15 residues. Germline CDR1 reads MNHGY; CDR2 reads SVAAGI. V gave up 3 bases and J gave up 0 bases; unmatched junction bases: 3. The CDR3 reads CASSYGDRSNYGYTF. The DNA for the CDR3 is TGTGCCAGCAGTTACGGGGACAGGTCTAACTATGGCTACACCTTC.

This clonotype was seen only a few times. Here the CDR3 reads CSPIPFAGNNEQFF. The CDR3 nucleotides read TGCAGCCCCATCCCTTTTGCGGGGAATAATGAGCAGTTCTTC. J is TRBJ2-1 and V is TRBV29-1, with a tentative D call TRBD2 (6 bases). CDR1 is SQVTM and CDR2 is ANQGSEA in the germline V gene. The CDR3 runs 14 residues. Deletions cut 8 bases from V and 7 bases from J, with 21 bases between.

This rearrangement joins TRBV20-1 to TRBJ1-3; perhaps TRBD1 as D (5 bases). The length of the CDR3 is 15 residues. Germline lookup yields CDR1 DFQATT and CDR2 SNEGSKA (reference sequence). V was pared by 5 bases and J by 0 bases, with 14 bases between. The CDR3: CSAGWGESSGNTIYF. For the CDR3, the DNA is TGCAGTGCTGGGTGGGGGGAGAGCTCTGGAAACACCATATATTTT.

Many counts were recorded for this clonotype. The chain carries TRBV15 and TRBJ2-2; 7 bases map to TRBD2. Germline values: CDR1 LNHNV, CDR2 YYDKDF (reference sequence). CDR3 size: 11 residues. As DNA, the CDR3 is TGTGCTGTCGGGGGGACCGGGGAGCTGTTTTTT. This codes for CAVGGTGELFF. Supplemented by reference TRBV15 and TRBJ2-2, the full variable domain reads DAMVIQNPRYQVTQFGKPVTLSCSQTLNHNVMYWYQQKSSQAPKLLFHYYDKDFNNEADTPDNFQSRRPNTSFCFLDIRSPGLGDTAMYLCAVGGTGELFFGEGSRLTVL.